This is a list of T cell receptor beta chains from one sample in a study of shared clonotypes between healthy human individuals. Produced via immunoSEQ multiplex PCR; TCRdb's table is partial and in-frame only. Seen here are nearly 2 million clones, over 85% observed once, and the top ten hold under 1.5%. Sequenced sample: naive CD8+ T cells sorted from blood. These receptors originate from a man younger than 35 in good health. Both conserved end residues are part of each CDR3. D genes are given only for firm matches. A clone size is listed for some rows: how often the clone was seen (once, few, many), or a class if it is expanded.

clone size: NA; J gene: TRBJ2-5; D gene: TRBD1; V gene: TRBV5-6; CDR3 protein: CASSWGTAQETQYF; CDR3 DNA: TGTGCCAGCAGCTGGGGGACAGCCCAAGAGACCCAGTACTTC
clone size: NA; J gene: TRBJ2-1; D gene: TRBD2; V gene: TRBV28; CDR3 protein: CASTPRLAGVPSEQFF; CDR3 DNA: TGTGCCAGCACGCCCAGACTAGCGGGGGTTCCCAGCGAGCAGTTCTTC
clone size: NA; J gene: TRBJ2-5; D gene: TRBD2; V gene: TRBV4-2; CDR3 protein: CASSPERGGAYETQYF; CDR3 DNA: TGTGCCAGCAGCCCCGAACGCGGGGGGGCCTATGAGACCCAGTACTTC
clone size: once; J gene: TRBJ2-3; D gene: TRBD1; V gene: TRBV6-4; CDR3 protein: CASSDLPGQGADTQYF; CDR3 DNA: TGTGCCAGCAGTGACTTGCCGGGACAGGGGGCAGATACGCAGTATTTT
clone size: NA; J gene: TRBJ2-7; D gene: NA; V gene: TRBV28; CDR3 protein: CASSLGGPTYEQYF; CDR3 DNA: TGTGCCAGCAGTTTGGGGGGTCCTACCTACGAGCAGTACTTC
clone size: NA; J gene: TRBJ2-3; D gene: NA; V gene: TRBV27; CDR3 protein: CASSLSLARETDTQYF; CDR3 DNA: TGTGCCAGCAGTTTATCTCTAGCCCGGGAGACAGATACGCAGTATTTT
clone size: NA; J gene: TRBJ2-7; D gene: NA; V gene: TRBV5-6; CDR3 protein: CASSFGGSYEQYF; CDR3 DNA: TGTGCCAGCAGCTTTGGGGGAAGTTACGAGCAGTACTTC
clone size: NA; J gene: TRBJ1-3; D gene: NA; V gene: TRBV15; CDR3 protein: CATSSELSGNTIYF; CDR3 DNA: TGTGCCACCAGCAGCGAGCTCTCTGGAAACACCATATATTTT
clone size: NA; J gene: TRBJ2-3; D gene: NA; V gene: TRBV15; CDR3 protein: CATSRSPDTQYF; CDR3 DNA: TGTGCCACCAGCAGAAGTCCCGATACGCAGTATTTT
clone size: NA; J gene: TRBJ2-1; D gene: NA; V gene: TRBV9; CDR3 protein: CASSVGVGVYNEQFF; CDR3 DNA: TGTGCCAGCAGCGTAGGGGTCGGTGTTTACAATGAGCAGTTCTTC
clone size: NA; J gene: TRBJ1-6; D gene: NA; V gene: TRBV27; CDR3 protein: CASTLAGQGNSPLHF; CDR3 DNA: TGTGCCAGCACTTTGGCTGGGCAAGGGAATTCACCCCTCCACTTT
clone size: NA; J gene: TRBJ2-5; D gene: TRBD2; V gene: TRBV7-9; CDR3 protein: CASSLVEAGGPSTQYF; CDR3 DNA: TGTGCCAGCAGCTTAGTGGAAGCGGGAGGGCCATCGACCCAGTACTTC
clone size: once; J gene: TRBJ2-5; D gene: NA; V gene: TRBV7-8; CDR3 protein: CASSLEVGWETQYF; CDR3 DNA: TGTGCCAGCAGCTTAGAAGTAGGATGGGAGACCCAGTACTTC
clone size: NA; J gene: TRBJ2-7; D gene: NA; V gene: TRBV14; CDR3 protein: CASSQKKGCF; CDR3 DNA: TGTGCCAGCAGCCAAAAAAAGGGATGTTTC
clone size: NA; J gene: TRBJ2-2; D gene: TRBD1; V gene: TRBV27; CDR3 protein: CASSPGQNTGELFF; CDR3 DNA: TGTGCCAGCAGTCCGGGACAGAATACCGGGGAGCTGTTTTTT
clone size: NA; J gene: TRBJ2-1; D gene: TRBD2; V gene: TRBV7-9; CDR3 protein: CASSFRTSGDNEQFF; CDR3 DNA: TGTGCCAGCAGCTTCCGGACTAGCGGTGACAATGAGCAGTTCTTC
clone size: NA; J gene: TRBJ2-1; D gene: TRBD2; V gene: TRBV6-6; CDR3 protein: CASSLGGGSEQFF; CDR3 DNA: TGTGCCAGCAGTCTTGGCGGGGGGAGTGAGCAGTTCTTC
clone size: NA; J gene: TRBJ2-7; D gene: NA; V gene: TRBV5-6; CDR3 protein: CASSLAMGQIVYEQYF; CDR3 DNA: TGTGCCAGCAGCTTGGCCATGGGGCAGATAGTCTACGAGCAGTACTTC
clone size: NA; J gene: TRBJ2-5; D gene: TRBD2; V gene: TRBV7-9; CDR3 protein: CASSFLTSGAQETQYF; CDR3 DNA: TGTGCCAGCAGCTTTTTGACTAGCGGGGCTCAAGAGACCCAGTACTTC
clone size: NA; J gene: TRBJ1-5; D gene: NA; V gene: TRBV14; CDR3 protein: CASSQGTYQPQHF; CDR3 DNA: TGTGCCAGCAGCCAAGGGACATATCAGCCCCAGCATTTT
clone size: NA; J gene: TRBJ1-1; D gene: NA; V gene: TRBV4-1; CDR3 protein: CASSQGAGVGVKAFF; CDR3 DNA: TGCGCCAGCAGCCAAGGGGCAGGGGTGGGAGTAAAAGCTTTCTTT
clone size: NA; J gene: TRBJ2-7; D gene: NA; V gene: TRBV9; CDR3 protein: CASSDGGWDEQYF; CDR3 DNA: TGTGCCAGCAGCGACGGAGGTTGGGACGAGCAGTACTTC
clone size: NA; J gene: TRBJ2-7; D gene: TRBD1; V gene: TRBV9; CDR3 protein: CASSVGDRGSYEQYF; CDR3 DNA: TGTGCCAGCAGCGTAGGGGACAGGGGGAGCTACGAGCAGTACTTC
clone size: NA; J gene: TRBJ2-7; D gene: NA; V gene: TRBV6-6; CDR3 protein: CASTQAVRGWDEQYF; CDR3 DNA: TGTGCCAGCACTCAGGCCGTAAGGGGGTGGGACGAGCAGTACTTC
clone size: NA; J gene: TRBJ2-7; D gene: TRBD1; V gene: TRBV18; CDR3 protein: CASSPDRDRVEEQYF; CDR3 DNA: TGTGCCAGCTCACCGGATCGGGACAGGGTGGAGGAGCAGTACTTC
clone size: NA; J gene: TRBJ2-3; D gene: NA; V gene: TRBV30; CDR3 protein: CAWSVLNEVDTQYF; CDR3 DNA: TGTGCCTGGAGTGTACTTAACGAAGTGGATACGCAGTATTTT
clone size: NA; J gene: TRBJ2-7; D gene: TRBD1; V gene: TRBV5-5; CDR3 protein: CASSPLPGQGAYEQYF; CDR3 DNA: TGTGCCAGCAGCCCCCTGCCAGGACAGGGGGCCTACGAGCAGTACTTC
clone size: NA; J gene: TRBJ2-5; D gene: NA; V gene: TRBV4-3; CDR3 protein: CASSQGAGETQYF; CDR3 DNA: TGCGCCAGCAGCCAAGGGGCCGGGGAGACCCAGTACTTC
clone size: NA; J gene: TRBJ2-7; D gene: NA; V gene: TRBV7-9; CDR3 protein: CASSFPAGSNEQYF; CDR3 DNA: TGTGCCAGCAGCTTTCCAGCGGGTAGTAACGAGCAGTACTTC
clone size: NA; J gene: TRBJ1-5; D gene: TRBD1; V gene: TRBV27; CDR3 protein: CASSSEGASNQPQHF; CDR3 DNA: TGTGCCAGCAGTTCGGAGGGGGCTAGCAATCAGCCCCAGCATTTT
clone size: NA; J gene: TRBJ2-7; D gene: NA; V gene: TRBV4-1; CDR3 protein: CASSQSTDGAYEQYF; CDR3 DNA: TGCGCCAGCAGCCAATCGACCGACGGTGCCTACGAGCAGTACTTC
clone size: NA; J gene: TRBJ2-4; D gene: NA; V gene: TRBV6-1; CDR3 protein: CASSPSRGLNIQYF; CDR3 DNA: TGTGCCAGCAGTCCGTCTAGGGGACTAAACATTCAGTACTTC
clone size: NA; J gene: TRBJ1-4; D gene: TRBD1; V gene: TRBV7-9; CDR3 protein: CASSPPGTGVEKLFF; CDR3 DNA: TGTGCCAGCAGCCCCCCCGGGACAGGGGTTGAAAAACTGTTTTTT
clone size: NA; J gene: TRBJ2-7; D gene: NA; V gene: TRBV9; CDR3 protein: CASSVGGPTYEQYF; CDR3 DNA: TGTGCCAGCAGCGTCGGCGGGCCGACCTACGAGCAGTACTTC
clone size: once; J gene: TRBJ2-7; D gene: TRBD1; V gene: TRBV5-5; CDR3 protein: CASSLAGTGLYEQYF; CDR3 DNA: TGTGCCAGCAGCTTGGCCGGGACAGGGCTGTATGAGCAGTACTTC
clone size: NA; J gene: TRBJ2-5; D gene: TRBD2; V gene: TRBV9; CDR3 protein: CASSVGSGGVQETQYF; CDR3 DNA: TGTGCCAGCAGCGTAGGTAGCGGGGGGGTCCAAGAGACCCAGTACTTC
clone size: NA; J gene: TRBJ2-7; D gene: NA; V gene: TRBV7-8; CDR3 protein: CASRLLGRRGRYEQYF; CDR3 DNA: TGTGCCAGCAGACTATTAGGGCGCAGGGGTCGCTACGAGCAGTACTTC
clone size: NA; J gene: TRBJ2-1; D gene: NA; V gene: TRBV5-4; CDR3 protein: CASSGRTPYNEQFF; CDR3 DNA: TGTGCCAGCAGCGGGAGGACACCGTACAATGAGCAGTTCTTC
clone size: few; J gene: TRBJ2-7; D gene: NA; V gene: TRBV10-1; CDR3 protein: CASSEGQSYEQYF; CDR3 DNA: TGCGCCAGCAGTGAGGGGCAGTCCTACGAGCAGTACTTC
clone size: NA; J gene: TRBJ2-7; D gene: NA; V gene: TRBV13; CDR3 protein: CASSQWGSSYEQYF; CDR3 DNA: TGTGCCAGCAGCCAGTGGGGGAGCTCCTACGAGCAGTACTTC
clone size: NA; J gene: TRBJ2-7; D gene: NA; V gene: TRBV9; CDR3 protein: CASSKDSSYEQYF; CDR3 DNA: TGTGCCAGCAGTAAGGATAGCTCCTACGAGCAGTACTTC
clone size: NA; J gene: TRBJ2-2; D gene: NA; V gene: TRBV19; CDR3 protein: CASIDQYTGELFF; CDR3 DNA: TGTGCCAGTATCGACCAGTACACCGGGGAGCTGTTTTTT
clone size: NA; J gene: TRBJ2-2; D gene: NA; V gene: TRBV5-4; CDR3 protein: CASSFYLPGSNTGELFF; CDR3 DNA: TGTGCCAGCAGCTTCTATCTTCCGGGCAGCAACACCGGGGAGCTGTTTTTT
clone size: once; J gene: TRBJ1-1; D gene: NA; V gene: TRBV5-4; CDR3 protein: CASSLADTEAFF; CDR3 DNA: TGTGCCAGCAGCTTGGCAGACACTGAAGCTTTCTTT
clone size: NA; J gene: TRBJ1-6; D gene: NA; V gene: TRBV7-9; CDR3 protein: CASSFVGTGTNSPLHF; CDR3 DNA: TGTGCCAGCAGCTTCGTGGGAACAGGCACCAATTCACCCCTCCACTTT
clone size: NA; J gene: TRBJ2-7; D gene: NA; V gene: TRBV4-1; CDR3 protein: CASSQEVHYEQYF; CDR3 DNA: TGCGCCAGCAGCCAAGAGGTGCACTACGAGCAGTACTTC
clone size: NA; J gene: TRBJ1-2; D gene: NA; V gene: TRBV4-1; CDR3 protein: CASSYIEVDSLYGYTF; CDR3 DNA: TGCGCCAGCAGCTATATTGAGGTAGACAGCCTCTATGGCTACACCTTC
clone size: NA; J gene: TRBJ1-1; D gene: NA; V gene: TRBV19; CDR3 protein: CASRLSPRGTEAFF; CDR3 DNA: TGTGCCAGTAGGCTGTCGCCGAGGGGCACTGAAGCTTTCTTT
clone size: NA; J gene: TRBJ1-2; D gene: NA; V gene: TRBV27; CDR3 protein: CASSPSRGEFGYGYTF; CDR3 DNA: TGTGCCAGCAGCCCCTCCCGAGGGGAGTTCGGCTATGGCTACACCTTC
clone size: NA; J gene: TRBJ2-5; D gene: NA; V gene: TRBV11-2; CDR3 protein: CASSFWDVETQYF; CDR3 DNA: TGTGCCAGCAGCTTCTGGGACGTAGAGACCCAGTACTTC
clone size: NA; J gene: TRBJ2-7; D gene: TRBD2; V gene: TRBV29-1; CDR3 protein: CSVEGLAGAPYEQYF; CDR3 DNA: TGCAGCGTTGAGGGACTAGCGGGGGCCCCCTACGAGCAGTACTTC
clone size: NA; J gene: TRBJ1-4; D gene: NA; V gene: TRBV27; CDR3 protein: CASSFAGSEKLFF; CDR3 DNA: TGTGCCAGCAGTTTTGCAGGGAGTGAAAAACTGTTTTTT
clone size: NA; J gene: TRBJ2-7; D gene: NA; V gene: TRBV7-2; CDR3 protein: CASSSLAGEQYF; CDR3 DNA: TGTGCCAGCAGCTCCCTTGCTGGCGAGCAGTACTTC
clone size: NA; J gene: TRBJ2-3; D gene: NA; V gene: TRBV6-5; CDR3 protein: CASTRAHSDTQYF; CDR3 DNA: TGTGCCAGCACCCGGGCGCATTCAGATACGCAGTATTTT
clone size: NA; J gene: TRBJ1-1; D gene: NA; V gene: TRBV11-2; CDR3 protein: CASSLGAGTEAFF; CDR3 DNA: TGTGCCAGCAGCTTAGGTGCGGGGACTGAAGCTTTCTTT
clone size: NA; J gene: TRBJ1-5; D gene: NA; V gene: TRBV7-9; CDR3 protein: CASSRGDNQPQHF; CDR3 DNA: TGTGCCAGCAGCCGGGGGGACAATCAGCCCCAGCATTTT
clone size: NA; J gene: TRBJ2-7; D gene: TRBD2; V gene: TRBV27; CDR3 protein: CASSLWGGGALSYEQYF; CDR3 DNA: TGTGCCAGCAGTTTATGGGGCGGGGGGGCCCTATCCTACGAGCAGTACTTC